This TCR beta chain was sequenced during a study of blood T cell repertoires in COVID-19. Study summary: Samples taken during acute and convalescent COVID-19 were collected in the United States, Italy and Spain. PBMCs, B-cell-depleted T cells, or T cells were the source of the cDNA or gDNA that made up the material.

As processed by the authors: Scientists estimated how many nucleated cells there were by amplifying reference gene primers. TCRdb keeps only in-frame clones here, not all; method: immunoSEQ multiplex PCR. V and J calls and clone size are as listed in that table; D and trimming were resolved from the DNA. Here the sample spans 150,000 to 200,000 clones, around 79% being singletons. The ends were cut back, 6 bases at V and 1 base at J, with 6 bases in the middle. The germline CDR1 and CDR2 sequences are SNHLY and FYNNEI. The CDR3 runs to 12 residues. This TCR came from a man in his 60s with active or convalescent COVID-19. The chain links TRBV2 to TRBJ2-5, with a weak D call TRBD1 (6 bases). The specimen sequenced was peripheral blood. In nucleotides, the CDR3 is TGTGCCAGCAGGGACAGCCAAGAGACCCAGTACTTC. Translation gives CASRDSQETQYF.